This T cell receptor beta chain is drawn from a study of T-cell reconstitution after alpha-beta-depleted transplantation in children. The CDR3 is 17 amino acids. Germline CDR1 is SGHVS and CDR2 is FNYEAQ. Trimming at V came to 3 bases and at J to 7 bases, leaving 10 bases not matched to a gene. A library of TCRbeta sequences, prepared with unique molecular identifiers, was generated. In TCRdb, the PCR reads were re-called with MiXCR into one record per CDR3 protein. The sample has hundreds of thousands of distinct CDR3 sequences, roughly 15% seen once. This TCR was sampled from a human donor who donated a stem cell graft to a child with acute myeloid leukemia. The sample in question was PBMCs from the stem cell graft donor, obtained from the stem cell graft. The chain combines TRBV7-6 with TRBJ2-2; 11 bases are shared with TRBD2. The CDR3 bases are TGTGCCAGCAGCTTTAGCGGGGGGGCCTCGGAATTCGGGGAGCTGTTTTTT. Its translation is CASSFSGGASEFGELFF.